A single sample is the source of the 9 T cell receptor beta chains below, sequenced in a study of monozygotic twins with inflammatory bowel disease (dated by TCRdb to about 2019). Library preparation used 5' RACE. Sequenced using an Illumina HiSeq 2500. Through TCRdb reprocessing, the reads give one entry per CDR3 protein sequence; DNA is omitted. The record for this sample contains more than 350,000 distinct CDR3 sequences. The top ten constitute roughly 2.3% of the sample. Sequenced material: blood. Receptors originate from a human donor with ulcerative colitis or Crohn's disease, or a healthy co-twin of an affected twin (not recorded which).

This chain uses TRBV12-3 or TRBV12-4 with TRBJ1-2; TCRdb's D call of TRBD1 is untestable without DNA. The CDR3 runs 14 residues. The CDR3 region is CASSARTGRFGYTF.

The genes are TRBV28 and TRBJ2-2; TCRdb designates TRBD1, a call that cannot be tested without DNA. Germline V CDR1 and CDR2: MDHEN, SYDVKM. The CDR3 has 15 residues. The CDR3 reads CASSWGRTNTGELFF.

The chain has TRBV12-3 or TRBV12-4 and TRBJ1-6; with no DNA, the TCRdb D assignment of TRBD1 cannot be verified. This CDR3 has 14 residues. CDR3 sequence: CASSPGSINSPLHF.

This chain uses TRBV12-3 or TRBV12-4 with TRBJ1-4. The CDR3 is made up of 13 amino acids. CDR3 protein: CASLGTSNEKLFF.

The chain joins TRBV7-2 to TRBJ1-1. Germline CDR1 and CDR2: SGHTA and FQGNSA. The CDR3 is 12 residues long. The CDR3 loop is CASSLSNTEAFF.

The CDR3 loop is CASSKTSGPHNEQFF. The gene calls are TRBV6-1 and TRBJ2-1; TCRdb outputs TRBD1, but without DNA this stays unchecked. From germline, CDR1 is MNHNS and CDR2 SASEGT. The CDR3 sequence is 15 residues long.

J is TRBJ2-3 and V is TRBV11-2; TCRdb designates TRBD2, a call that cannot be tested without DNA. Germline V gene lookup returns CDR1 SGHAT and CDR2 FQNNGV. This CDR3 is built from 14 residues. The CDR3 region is CASSVLRETDTQYF.

This chain's CDR3 is CASSSNRGDFGYTF. The chain joins TRBV7-9 to TRBJ1-2; TCRdb's assignment of TRBD1 cannot be checked, as there is no DNA. The CDR3 sequence is 14 residues long. Germline-derived CDR1 and CDR2 are SEHNR and FQNEAQ (reference sequence).

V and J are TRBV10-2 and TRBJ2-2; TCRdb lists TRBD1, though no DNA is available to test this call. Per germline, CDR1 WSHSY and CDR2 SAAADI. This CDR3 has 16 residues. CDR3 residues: CASSGSGTANTGELFF.